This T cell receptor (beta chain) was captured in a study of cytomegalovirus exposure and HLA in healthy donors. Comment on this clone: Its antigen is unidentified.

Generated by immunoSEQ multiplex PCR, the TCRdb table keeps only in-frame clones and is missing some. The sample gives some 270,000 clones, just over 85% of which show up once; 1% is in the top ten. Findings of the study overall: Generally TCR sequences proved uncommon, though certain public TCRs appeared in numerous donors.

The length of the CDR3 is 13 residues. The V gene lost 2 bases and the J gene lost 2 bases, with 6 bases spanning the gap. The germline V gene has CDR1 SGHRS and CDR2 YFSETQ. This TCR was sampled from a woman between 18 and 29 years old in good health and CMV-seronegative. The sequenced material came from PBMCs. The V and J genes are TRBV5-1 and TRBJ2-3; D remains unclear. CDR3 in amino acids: CASSFPNTDTQYF. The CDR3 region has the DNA TGCGCCAGCAGCTTCCCTAACACAGATACGCAGTATTTT. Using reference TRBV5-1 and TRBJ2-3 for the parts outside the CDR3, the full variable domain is KAGVTQTPRYLIKTRGQQVTLSCSPISGHRSVSWYQQTPGQGLQFLFEYFSETQRNKGNFPGRFSGRQFSNSRSEMNVSTLELGDSALYLCASSFPNTDTQYFGPGTRLTVL.